These T cell receptor beta chains were read from a single sample in a study of early T cells in non-severe SARS-CoV-2 infection. Using its own MiXCR run on the 5' RACE reads, TCRdb lists one record per CDR3 protein. The sample carries 60,000 to 85,000 distinct CDR3 sequences, 15% to 19% recorded once. The sequencing sample was made of whole blood. All receptors come from an adult who was a healthcare worker with PCR-confirmed SARS-CoV-2 infection or an uninfected control (not recorded which). Each CDR3 is given with its conserved first and last residue. A D gene is named only where the DNA matches it firmly. Rows may omit the clone size; those that give it use once, few, many or a size class.

>NA|TRBV21-1|TRBJ2-5|NA
TGTGCCAGCACCTCCCCCCGGGCCGGGGGCAAGACGGGAGGAGAGACCCAGTACTTC
CASTSPRAGGKTGGETQYF
>NA|TRBV7-2|TRBJ1-5|many
TGTGCCAGCAGCCTAAGGGTTCGTTCGGCCCAGCATTTT
CASSLRVRSAQHF
>TRBD1|TRBV3-1|TRBJ1-4|NA
TGTGCCAGCAGCCGCGACAGGGTGATCGAAAAACTGTTTTTT
CASSRDRVIEKLFF
>NA|TRBV30|TRBJ2-7|few
TGTGCCTGGAGTGTACAGGGACCGATTATCTACGAGCAGTACTTC
CAWSVQGPIIYEQYF
>TRBD1|TRBV3-1|TRBJ2-7|once
TGTGCCAGCAGCCAAGATTGGACAGGGTTGCGGGAGCAGTACTTC
CASSQDWTGLREQYF
>NA|TRBV20-1|TRBJ1-1|NA
TGCAGTGCTACCCCCGGGGGATACACTGAAGCTTTCTTT
CSATPGGYTEAFF
>TRBD1|TRBV7-8|TRBJ1-6|NA
TGTGCCAGCAGCTTTGACAGGGATAAATCACCCCTCCACTTT
CASSFDRDKSPLHF
>TRBD2|TRBV28|TRBJ2-3|few
TGTGCCAGCAGTGAGGCGGGGGGGCCAGATACGCAGTATTTT
CASSEAGGPDTQYF
>NA|TRBV6-1|TRBJ1-1|many
TGTGCCAGCAGTGGGTTAGGGAAGGGAACTGAAGCTTTCTTT
CASSGLGKGTEAFF
>NA|TRBV15|TRBJ2-5|few
TGTGCCACCAGCAGCCCCCCCCAAGAGACCCAGTACTTC
CATSSPPQETQYF
>NA|TRBV11-3|TRBJ2-7|NA
TGTGCCAGCAGCTCCGGTGACAGGTCGACCTACGAGCAGTACTTC
CASSSGDRSTYEQYF
>NA|TRBV12-3/TRBV12-4|TRBJ1-2|few
TGTGCCAGCAGTTTGGCTAGGACAGCTAACTATGGCTACACCTTC
CASSLARTANYGYTF
>NA|TRBV9|TRBJ2-7|few
TGTGCCAGCAGCGTAGATGGGAATATCTACGAGCAGTACTTC
CASSVDGNIYEQYF
>TRBD2|TRBV6-2/TRBV6-3|TRBJ2-3|NA
TGTGCCAGCAGGCAAGCGGGAGAGGACACGCAGTATTTT
CASRQAGEDTQYF
>NA|TRBV14|TRBJ2-1|few
TGTGCCAGCAGCCAAGTAGGGTTACAGTACAATGAGCAGTTCTTC
CASSQVGLQYNEQFF
>TRBD1|TRBV24-1|TRBJ2-1|few
TGTGCCACCAGTGATCTTTCGTGGTCAGGGGGTGGTGAGCAGTTCTTC
CATSDLSWSGGGEQFF
>TRBD2|TRBV12-3/TRBV12-4|TRBJ2-1|NA
TGTGCCAGCAGTGCCTTAGTAGCGGGAGGGCGGGAGCAGTTCTTC
CASSALVAGGREQFF
>NA|TRBV19|TRBJ2-4|few
TGTGCCAGTAGAGATGGGGGTAATAGGGCCAAAAACATTCAGTACTTC
CASRDGGNRAKNIQYF
>NA|TRBV29-1|TRBJ1-2|many
TGCAGCGTTGAAGACCTGGGCAGGGGAGGCTACACCTTC
CSVEDLGRGGYTF
>TRBD1|TRBV20-1|TRBJ2-5|NA
TGCAGTGCTAGAGGGGGACAGGGGGCTTCCACGGGAAAGACCCAGTACTTC
CSARGGQGASTGKTQYF
>NA|TRBV6-5|TRBJ2-3|few
TGTGCCACGTTAGCGGAGCCCACAGATACGCAGTATTTT
CATLAEPTDTQYF
>TRBD1|TRBV7-2|TRBJ1-2|many
TGTGCCAGCAGCTGGGACAGCGGCGTTACTGGCTACACCTTC
CASSWDSGVTGYTF
>TRBD1|TRBV29-1|TRBJ2-2|few
TGCAGCGTCGGGACAGGGGGAGCCGGGGAGCTGTTTTTT
CSVGTGGAGELFF
>TRBD2|TRBV5-5|TRBJ2-7|few
TGTGCCAGCAGCAACATGCGGCTAGCGGGAGGAGGGCCCGACGAGCAGTACTTC
CASSNMRLAGGGPDEQYF
>NA|TRBV7-9|TRBJ1-1|NA
TGTGCCAGCAGTTTATTACAGGGTGGAGCTTTCTTT
CASSLLQGGAFF
>TRBD1|TRBV4-1|TRBJ1-1|NA
TGCGCCAGCAGCCAGGGGGACAGGAACACTGAAGCTTTCTTT
CASSQGDRNTEAFF
>NA|TRBV9|TRBJ2-1|many
TGTGCCAGCAGCGCGGACTCTCTCTACAATGAGCAGTTCTTC
CASSADSLYNEQFF
>NA|TRBV12-3/TRBV12-4|TRBJ2-3|few
TGTGCCAGCATCTTGAATGGGGGTGGATCAGATACGCAGTATTTT
CASILNGGGSDTQYF
>NA|TRBV20-1|TRBJ1-5|once
TGCAGTGCTAGAAGGGACGGCAACAATCAGCCCCAGCATTTT
CSARRDGNNQPQHF
>TRBD2|TRBV28|TRBJ2-3|many
TGTGCCAGCAGAACCGGACTAGCGGGGGGTACGGGGACGCAGTATTTT
CASRTGLAGGTGTQYF
>TRBD2|TRBV28|TRBJ2-7|NA
TGTGCCAGCAGCGGACTAGCGGGGTCCTACGAGCAGTACTTC
CASSGLAGSYEQYF
>NA|TRBV20-1|TRBJ2-7|few
TGCAGTGCTAGAGTTAGCCCAGCCGACGAGCAGTACTTC
CSARVSPADEQYF
>NA|TRBV4-3|TRBJ2-1|NA
TGCGCCAGCAGCCAAGATTCCCCCTACAATGAGCAGTTCTTC
CASSQDSPYNEQFF